This entry features one T cell receptor (beta chain) sequence. This clone showed up just a few times. The specificity of this receptor is unknown. No per-base quality is available; no much larger clone lies one base away. The collaborating institutions used their own protocols to collect whole blood in K2EDTA tubes. For TCRbeta analysis, collaborators shipped samples as frozen whole blood, isolated PBMCs, or DNA extracted from either of those sample types. This record belongs to a study of blood T cell repertoires in COVID-19 (TCRdb year 2020). Regarding the research as a whole: Samples from collaborators originated in the United States, Italy and Spain and spanned both the acute and convalescent phases of COVID-19. The repertoires were released in a freely available public database meant as a resource for research on the immune response to SARS-CoV-2. The sample metadata nearly always contained a de-identified subject ID, COVID-19 status, age in years and sex. The dataset comprised deeply sampled blood TCRbeta repertoires from subjects exposed to, actively infected with, or recovered from COVID-19. The samples were drawn from two sources: the first 160 participants of the ongoing ImmuneRACE study, and approximately 1,300 subjects contributed by 6 global collaborators. Where available, HLA class I and class II types were obtained from metadata supplied by the sample provider rather than from assay-based typing. The material from the prospective study consisted of cDNA or gDNA derived from T cells, B-cell-depleted T cells, or PBMCs.

The CDR3 holds 13 amino acids from the cysteine to the phenylalanine. The entry retains the CDR3 DNA only, 39 bases that are in frame from base 1. The germline V gene gives CDR1 as MNHEY and CDR2 as SVGAGI. V is pruned by 6 bases and J by 10 bases, leaving 6 bases of the junction without a gene match. The immunoSEQ Assay, a bias-controlled multiplex PCR, was used to amplify TCRbeta CDR3 regions from genomic DNA. As for the original processing: Nucleated cell counts per sample were estimated from amplification of reference gene primers within the assay. To quantify the absolute abundance of each unique TCRbeta CDR3 rearrangement, sequence reads were collapsed and filtered. Productive Simpson clonality was computed per sample as the square root of Simpson's diversity index over productive rearrangements. Imported from immuneACCESS, the table was reduced by TCRdb to in-frame sequences with V and J called. These copies leave out some clones; in studies compared against another copy, an unresolved V gene accounts for under half, and the cause of the remainder is not known. That table is the source of V, J and clone size, and D and trimming were worked out from the DNA. This sample has about 170,000 clones in its table, and more than 65% of those were observed once. Around 9.9% of the sample rests with the top ten.

General findings and caveats noted by the study authors: How much clinical and demographic metadata was included differed by source and by participant, and the metadata was provided uncurated.

This TCR was recovered from a man in his sixties or seventies with active or convalescent COVID-19. The sequencing sample was made of peripheral blood. Recombination connected TRBV6-5 to TRBJ1-6, with 7 junctional bases fitting TRBD1. The CDR3 is CASRRGQDSPLHF. The DNA sequence reads TGTGCCAGCAGGAGGGGGCAGGACTCACCCCTCCACTTT.